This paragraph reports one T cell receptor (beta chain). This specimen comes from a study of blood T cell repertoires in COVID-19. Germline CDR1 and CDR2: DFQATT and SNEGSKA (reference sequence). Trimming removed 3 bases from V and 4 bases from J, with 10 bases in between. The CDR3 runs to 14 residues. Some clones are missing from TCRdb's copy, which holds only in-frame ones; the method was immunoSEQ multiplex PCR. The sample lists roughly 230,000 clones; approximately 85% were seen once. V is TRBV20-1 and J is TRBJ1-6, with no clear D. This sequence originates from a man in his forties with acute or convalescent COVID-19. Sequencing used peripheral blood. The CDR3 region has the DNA TGCAGTGCTAGTGGTCAGGTGTATAATTCACCCCTCCACTTT. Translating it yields CSASGQVYNSPLHF.